This T cell receptor (beta chain) was identified in a study of T cells in Graves' hyperthyroidism and ophthalmopathy. Amplification of TCR beta CDR3 regions used RNA as the template. Using the HTBI primer set, a first-round RT-PCR was run on the TCR CDR3. TCRdb reprocessed the multiplex PCR reads with MiXCR, giving one entry per CDR3 protein. The table records 480,000 or so distinct CDR3 sequences, around 43% of them present only once. V was clipped by 2 bases and J by 3 bases; unmatched bases: 6. The CDR3 extends over 15 amino acids. The germline V gene has CDR1 MGHDK and CDR2 SYGVNS. This TCR was recovered from an adult woman with Graves' disease, either hyperthyroidism or ophthalmopathy (not recorded which). The V gene is TRBV25-1, the J gene TRBJ1-1; 7 bases fit TRBD1. Material: peripheral blood or thyroid tissue (not recorded which). CDR3 sequence (DNA): TGTGCCAGCAGTGAACGACAGGGCGCGTACACTGAAGCTTTCTTT. Translating it yields CASSERQGAYTEAFF. The variable domain in full, with the rest retrieved from reference TRBV25-1 and TRBJ1-1, is EADIYQTPRYLVIGTGKKITLECSQTMGHDKMYWYQQDPGMELHLIHYSYGVNSTEKGDLSSESTVSRIRTEHFPLTLESARPSHTSQYLCASSERQGAYTEAFFGQGTRLTVV.